Listed below are T cell receptor beta chains from one sample, sequenced in a study of T cells in localized non-small cell lung cancer. Assay used: immunoSEQ multiplex PCR; TCRdb lists only in-frame clones, some missing. The sample has approximately 23,000 clones, approximately 91% seen once. Specimen: peripheral blood, collected before any cancer treatment. These TCRs come from an older male donor with stage I lung adenocarcinoma. CDR3s include the opening cysteine and the closing phenylalanine or tryptophan. A D gene is named only where the DNA matches it firmly. Only some rows state a clone size, as once, few, many or a class for expanded clones.

TRBD1	TRBJ2-1	.	TRBV7-8	TGTGCCAGCGCCGGGACAGGGGGCTACAATGAGCAGTTCTTC	CASAGTGGYNEQFF
.	TRBJ1-1	.	TRBV7-2	TGTGCCAGCAGCTCTGACAGCAACACTGAAGCTTTCTTT	CASSSDSNTEAFF
TRBD2	TRBJ2-1	.	TRBV7-9	TGTGCCAGCAGCACCAGGGGCGGGGGGTTCATCGGGGCCAATGAGCAGTTCTTC	CASSTRGGGFIGANEQFF
.	TRBJ2-5	.	TRBV6-5	TGTGCCAGCAGTTACGGATGGGGCCAAGAGACCCAGTACTTC	CASSYGWGQETQYF
TRBD2	TRBJ2-2	.	TRBV7-2	TGTGCCAGCAGCTTAGCGCGGGGTAGCGGGAGGTCGAACACCGGGGAGCTGTTTTTT	CASSLARGSGRSNTGELFF
TRBD2	TRBJ2-5	.	TRBV5-4	TGTGCCAGCAGCGCACGACTAGCGGGGGGTGCAGAGACCCAGTACTTC	CASSARLAGGAETQYF
.	TRBJ2-1	.	TRBV19	TGTGCCAGTAGTATTTTGGCTAGCGATAGTGAGCAGTTCTTC	CASSILASDSEQFF
TRBD1	TRBJ2-3	.	TRBV6-5	TGTGCCAGCTGGAGACAGGGCCTAAGCACAGATACGCAGTATTTT	CASWRQGLSTDTQYF
.	TRBJ2-1	few	TRBV27	TGTGCCAGCAGTTTATTATCCAGGCCTCCCTACAATGAGCAGTTCTTC	CASSLLSRPPYNEQFF
.	TRBJ1-1	.	TRBV7-9	TGTGCCAGCAGCATCCAGGGGTATGGTGAAGCTTTCTTT	CASSIQGYGEAFF
TRBD2	TRBJ2-1	.	TRBV30	TGTGCCTGGAGTGTAGGACTAGCGGGGGAGCAGTTCTTC	CAWSVGLAGEQFF
TRBD2	TRBJ2-2	.	TRBV5-4	TGTGCCAGCAGCTTGGATAGCGGGGGGGCAGGGACCGGGGAGCTGTTTTTT	CASSLDSGGAGTGELFF
.	TRBJ1-1	.	TRBV30	TGTGCCTGGTCAAGGAACAGTGCGAACACTGAAGCTTTCTTT	CAWSRNSANTEAFF
TRBD2	TRBJ2-3	.	TRBV5-4	TGTGCCAGCAGCTTGGGGCCTAGCGGGGTTTGGTCAGATACGCAGTATTTT	CASSLGPSGVWSDTQYF
TRBD1	TRBJ2-2	once	TRBV4-3	TGCGCCAGCAGCCAACGGGGACAGGCGAACACCGGGGAGCTGTTTTTT	CASSQRGQANTGELFF
TRBD2	TRBJ2-3	once	TRBV7-2	TGTGCCAGCAGCTTAGGCGCGGGTAGCGGGATTGATACGCAGTATTTT	CASSLGAGSGIDTQYF
.	TRBJ1-5	once	TRBV11-2	TGTGCCAGCAGCTTATTCACAGGGTTAAATCAGCCCCAGCATTTT	CASSLFTGLNQPQHF
TRBD1	TRBJ1-2	.	TRBV7-9	TGTGCCAGCAGCTTAGCACAGGGGGGCTATGGCTACACCTTC	CASSLAQGGYGYTF
TRBD1	TRBJ1-2	.	TRBV2	TGTGCCAGCAGAACACAGGGGGTCGGGGGCTACACCTTC	CASRTQGVGGYTF
.	TRBJ2-7	.	TRBV5-4	TGTGCCAGCAGCTCCGTCAGCCTGGGTGAGCAGTACTTC	CASSSVSLGEQYF
.	TRBJ2-3	.	TRBV28	TGTGCCAGCAGTGAATTTGAGACTCACACAGATACGCAGTATTTT	CASSEFETHTDTQYF
.	TRBJ2-7	.	TRBV10-2	TGCGCCAGCAGTGTCACTATCGAGCAGTACTTC	CASSVTIEQYF
.	TRBJ1-2	.	TRBV9	TGTGCCAGCAGCGCTTTGGGGGGGGAGGATTATGGCTACACCTTC	CASSALGGEDYGYTF
.	TRBJ1-1	.	TRBV6-5	TGTGCCAGCAGTTACTCCACAAATGTTAACACTGAAGCTTTCTTT	CASSYSTNVNTEAFF
.	TRBJ2-7	.	TRBV28	TGTGCCAGCAGCCAGGGTTATCACTACGAGCAGTACTTC	CASSQGYHYEQYF
.	TRBJ1-5	.	TRBV6-1	TGTGCCAGCAGTCCAAGGACGAAGCAGCCCCAGCATTTT	CASSPRTKQPQHF
.	TRBJ2-2	.	TRBV12-2	TGTGCAAGTCGCTTAGAAGGATGCGGGTCGAACACCGGGGAGCTGTTTTTT	CASRLEGCGSNTGELFF
.	TRBJ2-3	.	TRBV7-9	TGTGCCAGCAGCTTAGGGGCCCTGCCCTCCACAGATACGCAGTATTTT	CASSLGALPSTDTQYF
TRBD2	TRBJ2-2	.	TRBV19	TGTGCCAGTAGCCCACTAGCGGCGGGGGAGCTGTTTTTT	CASSPLAAGELFF
TRBD1	TRBJ1-4	.	TRBV9	TGTGCCAGCAGCGTAGTCGGACAGGGAGACGAAAAACTGTTTTTT	CASSVVGQGDEKLFF
.	TRBJ2-1	.	TRBV20-1	TGCAGTGCGAGGACTTCGAATGAGCAGTTCTTC	CSARTSNEQFF
.	TRBJ1-1	.	TRBV27	TGTGCCAGCAGTTTATTGCCCTTAGGGGTGAACACTGAAGCTTTCTTT	CASSLLPLGVNTEAFF
TRBD2	TRBJ2-3	.	TRBV11-2	TGTGCCAGCAGCTTATTAGCGGGGTACACAGATACGCAGTATTTT	CASSLLAGYTDTQYF
TRBD1	TRBJ2-2	.	TRBV10-2	TGCGCCAGCAGAATTGGGACAGGGGGAGTCGGGGAGCTGTTTTTT	CASRIGTGGVGELFF
.	TRBJ2-6	.	TRBV4-1	TGCGCCAGCAGCCAAGATATTTCAGGCAGCTCTGGGGCCAACGTCCTGACTTTC	CASSQDISGSSGANVLTF
.	TRBJ1-5	.	TRBV4-3	TGCGCCAGCAGCCAAGACGGCGGTGATCAGCCCCAGCATTTT	CASSQDGGDQPQHF
TRBD1	TRBJ1-6	.	TRBV11-2	TGTGCCAGCAGCTTAGAGGGACAGGGCAACCGTAATTCACCCCTCCACTTT	CASSLEGQGNRNSPLHF